The 8 T cell receptor beta chains given below trace back to one sample, sequenced in a study of blood T cell repertoires in COVID-19. The assay was immunoSEQ multiplex PCR, and TCRdb's table has in-frame clones only and misses some. The sample includes approximately 300,000 clones, roughly 90% seen only once; the top ten take about 18%. Sequenced input: PBMCs or T cells enriched from blood (not recorded which). The receptors come from a woman aged 25 to 45 who had recovered from COVID-19.

This chain connects TRBV9 to TRBJ2-2, with TRBD1 matching over 8 bases. CDR3 length equals 16 residues. The germline V gene has CDR1 SGDLS and CDR2 YYNGEE. Trimming at V came to 4 bases and at J to 6 bases, leaving 11 bases not matched to a gene. This CDR3 is CASSSGGQGGSGELFF. The CDR3 DNA follows: TGTGCCAGCAGCTCCGGAGGACAGGGTGGTTCCGGGGAGCTGTTTTTT. Using reference TRBV9 and TRBJ2-2 for the parts outside the CDR3, the full variable domain is DSGVTQTPKHLITATGQRVTLRCSPRSGDLSVYWYQQSLDQGLQFLIQYYNGEERAKGNILERFSAQQFPDLHSELNLSSLELGDSALYFCASSSGGQGGSGELFFGEGSRLTVL.

The V and J genes are TRBV7-2 and TRBJ2-5; no clear D. V gave up 5 bases and J gave up 7 bases, with 17 bases separating them. CDR1 and CDR2 (germline): SGHTA, FQGNSA. This CDR3 region has 14 residues. Written as DNA, the CDR3 is TGTGCCAGCAGCCAAAGGTTTGTCCGAGGGACCCAGTACTTC. It encodes CASSQRFVRGTQYF.

The chain links TRBV4-3 to TRBJ1-2; 9 bases line up with TRBD1. CDR1 and CDR2 from the germline V gene are LGHNA and YSLEER. This CDR3 comprises 14 residues. Trimming removed 6 bases from V and 7 bases from J; junction bases left unmatched: 9. The CDR3 DNA reads as TGCGCCAGCAGTCACCGGGACAGGGTGACTGGCTACACCTTC. It codes for CASSHRDRVTGYTF.

The chain couples TRBV9 to TRBJ2-2, with 13 bases identical to TRBD2. This CDR3 comprises 16 residues. Germline CDR1 and CDR2: SGDLS and YYNGEE. V was pared by 3 bases and J by 3 bases, with 2 bases of the junction left unmatched. Here the CDR3 reads CASSGGLAGYTGELFF. The DNA of the CDR3 is TGTGCCAGCAGCGGGGGACTAGCGGGATACACCGGGGAGCTGTTTTTT.

The chain carries TRBV28 and TRBJ1-2; tentatively, D is TRBD1 (6 bases). The V gene lost 3 bases and the J gene lost 5 bases, with 10 bases spanning the gap. Germline CDR1 is MDHEN and CDR2 is SYDVKM. The CDR3 covers 13 residues. The CDR3 reads CASSFTGRYGYTF. The CDR3 DNA reads TGTGCCAGCAGTTTCACAGGGAGATATGGCTACACCTTC.

The J gene is TRBJ1-5, the V gene TRBV28, with TRBD1 matching 7 bases. Germline-derived CDR1 and CDR2 are MDHEN and SYDVKM. This CDR3 has 13 residues. Trimming removed 5 bases from V and 6 bases from J; junction bases left unmatched: 4. CDR3 nucleotides: TGTGCCAGCAGTCCCACAGGGGTTCAGCCCCAGCATTTT. Translated, it gives CASSPTGVQPQHF.

V and J are TRBV10-2 and TRBJ2-7; 9 bases map to TRBD2. Germline trimming cut 10 bases from V and 2 bases from J; bases unmatched to any gene: 6. Germline CDR1 is WSHSY and CDR2 is SAAADI. CDR3 length: 13 residues. The CDR3 protein is CAIGLAGPYEQYF. The DNA for the CDR3 is TGCGCCATAGGTCTAGCGGGACCCTACGAGCAGTACTTC.

This rearrangement joins TRBV30 to TRBJ1-4; possibly TRBD1 for D (5 bases). Germline loops: CDR1 GTSNPN, CDR2 SVGIG (reference sequence). V lost 1 base and J lost 5, with 11 bases in between. The CDR3 extends over 14 amino acids. CDR3 in DNA: TGTGCCTGGAGTGACCAGGGTGGGAATGAAAAACTGTTTTTT. Amino acid sequence: CAWSDQGGNEKLFF.